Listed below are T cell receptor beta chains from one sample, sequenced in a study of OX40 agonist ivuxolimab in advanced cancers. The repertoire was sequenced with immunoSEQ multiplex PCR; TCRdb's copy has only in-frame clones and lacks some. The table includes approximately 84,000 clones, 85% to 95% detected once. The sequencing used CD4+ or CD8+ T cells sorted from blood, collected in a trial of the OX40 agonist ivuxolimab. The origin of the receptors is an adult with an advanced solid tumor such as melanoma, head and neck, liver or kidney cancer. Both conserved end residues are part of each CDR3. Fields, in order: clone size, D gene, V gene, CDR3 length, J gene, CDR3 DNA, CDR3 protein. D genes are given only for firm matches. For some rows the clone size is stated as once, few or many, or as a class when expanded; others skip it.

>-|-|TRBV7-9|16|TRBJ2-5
TGTGCCAGCAGCCTTAAAGGGGTCCGGGGGCAAGAGACCCAGTACTTC
CASSLKGVRGQETQYF
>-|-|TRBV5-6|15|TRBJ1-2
TGTGCCAGCAGCTTGTCTCAGGGGAGAAACTATGGCTACACCTTC
CASSLSQGRNYGYTF
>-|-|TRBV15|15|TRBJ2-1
TGTGCCACCAGCAGAGATAATGGCGGAGGACAGAAGCAGTTCTTC
CATSRDNGGGQKQFF
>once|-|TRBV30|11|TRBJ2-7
TGTGCCTGGAGTGTGGGCTACGAGCAGTACTTC
CAWSVGYEQYF
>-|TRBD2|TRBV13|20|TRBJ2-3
TGTGCCAGCAGCAACGGACTAGCGGGAGGGTATAAATCTAGCACAGATACGCAGTATTTT
CASSNGLAGGYKSSTDTQYF
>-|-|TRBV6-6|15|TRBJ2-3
TGTGCCAGCAGCCCGGGACCCCTAGGCACAGATACGCAGTATTTT
CASSPGPLGTDTQYF
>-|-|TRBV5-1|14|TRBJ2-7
TGCGCCAGCAGCTTAACAGGGTCAGACGGCGAGCAGTACTTC
CASSLTGSDGEQYF
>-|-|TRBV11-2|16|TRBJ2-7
TGTGCCAGCAGCCAACCGGTGGGCCTGAGGGACTACGAGCAGTACTTC
CASSQPVGLRDYEQYF
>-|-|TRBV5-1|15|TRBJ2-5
TGCGCCAGCAGCTCGGAAGTGGTGGCAGGGGAGACCCAGTACTTC
CASSSEVVAGETQYF
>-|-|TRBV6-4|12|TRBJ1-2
TGTGCCAGCAGTGACTCGGGTCAGGGCTACACCTTC
CASSDSGQGYTF
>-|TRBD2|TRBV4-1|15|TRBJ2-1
TGCGCCAGCAGCCAAGTCTCTAGCGGGAACAATGAGCAGTTCTTC
CASSQVSSGNNEQFF
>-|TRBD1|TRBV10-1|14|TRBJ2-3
TGCGCCATTCTACTTGGACAGGGCACAGATACGCAGTATTTT
CAILLGQGTDTQYF
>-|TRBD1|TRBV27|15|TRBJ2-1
TGTGCCAGCAGTTTATTAGGGGACAGGGGATATGAGCAGTTCTTC
CASSLLGDRGYEQFF
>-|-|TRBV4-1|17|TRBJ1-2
TGCGCCAGCAGCCAAGAGGGGTATGGGCGGAGTGACTATGGCTACACCTTC
CASSQEGYGRSDYGYTF
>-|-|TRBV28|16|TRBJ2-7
TGTGCCAGCAGTTTCCCCGGGACTGAAAGAACCTACGAGCAGTACTTC
CASSFPGTERTYEQYF
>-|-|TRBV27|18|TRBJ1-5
TGTGCCAGCAGTTTATCGGTCCCAGGGACTACCCCGAATCAGCCCCAGCATTTT
CASSLSVPGTTPNQPQHF
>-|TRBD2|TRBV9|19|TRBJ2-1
TGTGCCAGCAGCTTAAAAAGCTACGTGAGAGCGGGAGAGAATAATGAGCAGTTCTTC
CASSLKSYVRAGENNEQFF
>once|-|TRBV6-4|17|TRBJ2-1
TGTGCCAGCAGTGACTTGGGACGGGATGGGGACTACAATGAGCAGTTCTTC
CASSDLGRDGDYNEQFF
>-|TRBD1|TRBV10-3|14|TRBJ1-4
TGTGCCATCAGCCAGGGGGCAACTAATGAAAAACTGTTTTTT
CAISQGATNEKLFF
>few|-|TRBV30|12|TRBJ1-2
TGTGCCTGGAGTGAAACAGGGTATGGCTACACCTTC
CAWSETGYGYTF
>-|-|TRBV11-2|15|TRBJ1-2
TGTGCCAGCAGCGTCTCCGGGACAACTAACTATGGCTACACCTTC
CASSVSGTTNYGYTF
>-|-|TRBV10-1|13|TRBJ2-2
TGCGCCAGCAGTGAGTTATGGCCCGGGGAGCTGTTTTTT
CASSELWPGELFF
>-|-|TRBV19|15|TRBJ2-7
TGTGCCAGTAGTGAGACGGGGTTCCTCGTCCATCAGCAGTACTTC
CASSETGFLVHQQYF
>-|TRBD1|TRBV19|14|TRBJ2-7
TGTGCCACCCAAACAGGGGGACATTCCTACGAGCAGTACTTC
CATQTGGHSYEQYF
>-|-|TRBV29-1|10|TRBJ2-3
TGCAGCGTTGTGGCGGATACGCAGTATTTT
CSVVADTQYF
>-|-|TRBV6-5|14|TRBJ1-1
TGTGCCAGCAGTTACGAGGGGCGCGGCACTGAAGCTTTCTTT
CASSYEGRGTEAFF
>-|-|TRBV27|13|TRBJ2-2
TGTGCCAGCAGTACCTCTCACACCGGGGAGCTGTTTTTT
CASSTSHTGELFF
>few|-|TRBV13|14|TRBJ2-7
TGTGCCAGCAGCTCGCGACAGGCCCACTACGAGCAGTACTTC
CASSSRQAHYEQYF
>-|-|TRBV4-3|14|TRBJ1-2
TGCGCCAGCAGCCAAGGGGTAGGGAACTATGGCTACACCTTC
CASSQGVGNYGYTF
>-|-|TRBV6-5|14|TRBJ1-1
TGTGCCAGCAGTTACTCGGGGAGGAACACTGAAGCTTTCTTT
CASSYSGRNTEAFF
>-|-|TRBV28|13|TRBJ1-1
TGTGCCAGCAGCTTGGGACTGAACACTGAAGCTTTCTTT
CASSLGLNTEAFF
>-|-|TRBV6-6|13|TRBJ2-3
TGTGCCAGCAGTGGGCAGGGCACAGATACGCAGTATTTT
CASSGQGTDTQYF
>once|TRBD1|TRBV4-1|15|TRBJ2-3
TGCGCCAGCAGCCAAGATCAGGGGGTCACAGATACGCAGTATTTT
CASSQDQGVTDTQYF
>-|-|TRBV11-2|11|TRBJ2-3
TGTGCCAGCAGCGTCCCAGATACGCAGTATTTT
CASSVPDTQYF
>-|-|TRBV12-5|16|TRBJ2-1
TGTGCTAGTGGTTTGAATCCGGGAGTTGGGGCCAATGAGCAGTTCTTC
CASGLNPGVGANEQFF
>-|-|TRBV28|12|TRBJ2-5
TGTGCCAGCAGTTCCCATAGGGGGACCCAGTACTTC
CASSSHRGTQYF
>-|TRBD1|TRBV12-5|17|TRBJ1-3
TGTGCTAGTGGTTGGGGGACAGAATACTTCTCTGGAAACACCATATATTTT
CASGWGTEYFSGNTIYF
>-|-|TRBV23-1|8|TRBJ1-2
TGCGCCAGGTCGGGGGATACCTTC
CARSGDTF
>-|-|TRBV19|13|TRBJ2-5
TGTGCCAGTAGTGACAGGGAGGAAGAGACCCAGTACTTC
CASSDREEETQYF
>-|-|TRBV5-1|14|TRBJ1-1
TGCGCCAGCAGCTCTTTAACCGGGGGCACTGAAGCTTTCTTT
CASSSLTGGTEAFF
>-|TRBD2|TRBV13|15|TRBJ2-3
TGTGCCAGCAGCAGGGGACTAGCGGTTGCAGATACGCAGTATTTT
CASSRGLAVADTQYF
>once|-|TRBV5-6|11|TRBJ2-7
TGTGCCAGCAGCTCATACTACGAGCAGTACTTC
CASSSYYEQYF
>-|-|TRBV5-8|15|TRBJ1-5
TGTGCCAGCAGACTGAGAGAACAGGGAAATCAGCCCCAGCATTTT
CASRLREQGNQPQHF
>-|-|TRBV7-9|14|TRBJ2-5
TGTGCCAGCAGCTTCTCTGGGCAGGGGACCACCCAGTACTTC
CASSFSGQGTTQYF
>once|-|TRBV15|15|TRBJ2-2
TGTGCCACCAGTTCAGGGGAAGGAAACACCGGGGAGCTGTTTTTT
CATSSGEGNTGELFF
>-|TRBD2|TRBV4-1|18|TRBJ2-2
TGCGCCAGCAGCCCACCGACTAGCGGGGGAGAGAACACCGGGGAGCTGTTTTTT
CASSPPTSGGENTGELFF
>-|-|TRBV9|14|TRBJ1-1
TGTGCCAGCAGCGGGGACGGTAGAAACACTGAAGCTTTCTTT
CASSGDGRNTEAFF
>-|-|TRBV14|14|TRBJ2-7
TGTGCCAGCAGCCACCGGGACAACTCCTACGAGCAGTACTTC
CASSHRDNSYEQYF
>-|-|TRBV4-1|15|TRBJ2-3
TGCGCCAGCAGCAAACCGACAGATAACACAGATACGCAGTATTTT
CASSKPTDNTDTQYF
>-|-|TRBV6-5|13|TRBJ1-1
TGTGCCAGCAGTTACGGGCAGGGAACTGAAGCTTTCTTT
CASSYGQGTEAFF
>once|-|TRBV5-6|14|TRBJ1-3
TGTGCCAGCAGCTTCGACGGCTCTGGAAACACCATATATTTT
CASSFDGSGNTIYF
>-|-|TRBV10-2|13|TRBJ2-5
TGCGCCAGCAGTGTCTCCGATACGGGGACCCAGTACTTC
CASSVSDTGTQYF
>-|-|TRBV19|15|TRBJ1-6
TGTGCCAGTAGTATGCGTGAGGATAGGGGTTCACCCCTCCACTTT
CASSMREDRGSPLHF
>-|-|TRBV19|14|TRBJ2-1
TGTGCCAGTAGTATAGTACTAGTCGGCAATGAGCAGTTCTTC
CASSIVLVGNEQFF
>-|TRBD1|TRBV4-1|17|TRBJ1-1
TGCGCCAGCAGACCTCGCCGGGACAGGGAGATGAACACTGAAGCTTTCTTT
CASRPRRDREMNTEAFF